The 23 T cell receptor beta chains below come from one sample, sequenced in a study of shared clonotypes between healthy human individuals. Profiling relied on immunoSEQ multiplex PCR, and the TCRdb table lists in-frame clones only, not all of them. The table shows millions of clones, with around nine tenths occurring only once. Sequencing was carried out using naive CD4+ T cells sorted from blood. The sample's subset: CD45RA+ positively selected. These receptors all stem from a man in his late teens or twenties in good health.

Points on this clone: The same CDR3 also results from other DNA sequences found in this sample. The chain uses TRBV30 and TRBJ2-7, with no clear D. V was pared by 0 bases and J by 4 bases, with 7 bases between. This CDR3 comprises 12 residues. Germline assignment: CDR1 GTSNPN and CDR2 SVGIG (reference sequence). CDR3 loop: CAWSVAAYEQYF. CDR3 coding DNA: TGTGCCTGGAGTGTAGCCGCTTACGAGCAGTACTTC.

The chain recombines TRBV6-6 with TRBJ2-2; 8 positions match TRBD1. The CDR3 runs 14 residues. The V and J ends lost 5 bases and 4 bases, in that order; junction bases with no gene match: 3. Germline loops: CDR1 MNHNY, CDR2 SVGAGI (reference sequence). In DNA form, the CDR3 reads TGTGCCAGCAGTGACACAGGGGGCACCGGGGAGCTGTTTTTT. Protein: CASSDTGGTGELFF.

This clone was seen only a few times. Other nucleotide sequences from this sample produce the same CDR3. This chain uses TRBV5-1 with TRBJ1-1; TRBD1 agrees at 7 bases. CDR3 length: 14 residues. Unmatched junction bases numbered 7, after V lost 4 bases and J lost 4 bases. Germline V gene lookup returns CDR1 SGHRS and CDR2 YFSETQ. CDR3 nucleotides: TGCGCCAGCAGCATCGACAGGGTCGTCACTGAAGCTTTCTTT. This encodes CASSIDRVVTEAFF.

The rearrangement uses TRBV6-5 and TRBJ1-1; a weak D match, TRBD1 (6 bases). From germline, CDR1 is MNHEY and CDR2 SVGAGI. Trimming removed 0 bases from V and 0 bases from J, with 11 bases in between. The CDR3 consists of 16 residues. CDR3 sequence: CASSYSQGLMNTEAFF. The CDR3 nucleotides are TGTGCCAGCAGTTACTCCCAGGGGCTAATGAACACTGAAGCTTTCTTT.

The chain has TRBV4-1 and TRBJ1-4; a weak D match, TRBD1 (5 bases). With 1 base removed from V and 8 bases from J, the gap between germline ends came to 8 bases. Germline V lookup: CDR1 MGHRA, CDR2 YSYEKL. This CDR3 has 13 residues. This chain's CDR3 is CASSQGGLEKLFF. CDR3 nucleotide sequence: TGCGCCAGCAGCCAAGGGGGACTCGAAAAACTGTTTTTT.

This chain uses TRBV9 with TRBJ2-2; TRBD2 aligns across 7 bases. V shed 0 bases and J 8 bases; nucleotides not matched to a gene: 4. CDR3 length: 14 residues. Germline V gene sequence: CDR1 SGDLS, CDR2 YYNGEE. CDR3 sequence (DNA): TGTGCCAGCAGCGTAGCGGGGGGAATGGGGGAGCTGTTTTTT. Encoded protein: CASSVAGGMGELFF.

Worth noting for this clone: This same CDR3 is encoded by further DNA sequences in the sample. The CDR3 loop reads CASSSFYEQYF. CDR3 coding DNA: TGTGCCAGCAGTTCATTCTACGAGCAGTACTTC. The rearrangement joins TRBV27 to TRBJ2-7, with D unresolved. V gave up 4 bases and J gave up 3 bases, with 4 bases separating them. Germline assignment: CDR1 MNHEY and CDR2 SMNVEV (reference sequence). The CDR3 extends over 11 amino acids.

The rearrangement links TRBV30 to TRBJ2-3; TRBD2 agrees at 7 bases. CDR1 and CDR2 (germline): GTSNPN, SVGIG (reference sequence). This CDR3 has 16 amino acids. Trimming at V came to 5 bases and at J to 0 bases, leaving 11 bases not matched to a gene. DNA for the CDR3: TGTGCCTGGGGTTTGTTGGGGGGGAAGAGCACAGATACGCAGTATTTT. It is translated as CAWGLLGGKSTDTQYF.

This rearrangement joins TRBV5-1 to TRBJ2-1, with D possibly being TRBD1 or TRBD2 (6 bases each). V shed 5 bases and J shed 12 bases, with 12 bases lying between them. Germline V gives CDR1 SGHRS, CDR2 YFSETQ. The CDR3 is 11 residues long. Written as DNA, the CDR3 is TGCGCCAGCAGGAGGGGGGCCCTGCAGTTCTTC. Translated, it gives CASRRGALQFF. Full variable domain (remainder filled in from reference TRBV5-1 and TRBJ2-1): KAGVTQTPRYLIKTRGQQVTLSCSPISGHRSVSWYQQTPGQGLQFLFEYFSETQRNKGNFPGRFSGRQFSNSRSEMNVSTLELGDSALYLCASRRGALQFFGPGTRLTVL.

V usage is TRBV5-1 and J usage is TRBJ2-3; the match to TRBD2 covers 7 bases. Trimming took 3 bases from V and 1 from J; bases not matched to a gene: 11. Per the germline V gene, CDR1 is SGHRS and CDR2 is YFSETQ. The CDR3 sequence is 17 residues long. CDR3 nucleotide sequence: TGCGCCAGCAGCTCGGAGGATGGGGGGGTCGGCACAGATACGCAGTATTTT. The encoded protein is CASSSEDGGVGTDTQYF.

This clone occurred once. This chain links TRBV6-5 with TRBJ2-3; weak D call: TRBD2 (6 bases). This CDR3 spans 14 amino acids. Germline CDR1 reads MNHEY; CDR2 reads SVGAGI. The CDR3 bases are TGTCTCACCGGAAGGGCGGGAAGCACAGATACGCAGTATTTT. The encoded protein is CLTGRAGSTDTQYF.

The chain is built from TRBV5-1 and TRBJ2-2; 8 nucleotides match TRBD1. Germline V lookup: CDR1 SGHRS, CDR2 YFSETQ. J was trimmed by 4 bases and V by 2 bases; bases with no gene match: 4. This CDR3 has 15 residues. CDR3 region: CASSFGTGSTGELFF. The DNA for the CDR3 is TGCGCCAGCAGCTTTGGGACAGGTAGCACCGGGGAGCTGTTTTTT.

The rearrangement uses TRBV28 and TRBJ2-5; the D is unclear. Germline V CDR1 and CDR2: MDHEN, SYDVKM. This CDR3 is 13 amino acids long. V shed 5 bases and J shed 4 bases, with 11 bases lying between them. The CDR3 region is CASSRSQGETQYF. DNA of the CDR3: TGTGCCAGCAGTCGGTCCCAAGGAGAGACCCAGTACTTC.

The chain carries TRBV10-3 and TRBJ1-4; 8 nucleotides line up with TRBD1. Looked up from germline, CDR1 is ENHRY and CDR2 is SYGVKD. CDR3 length equals 16 residues. After removal of 0 bases from V and 8 bases from J, the junction contained 8 bases not matched to a gene. DNA of the CDR3: TGTGCCATCAGTGAGTCCCCAGGGGGCGTGGGCGAAAAACTGTTTTTT. It translates to CAISESPGGVGEKLFF.

Notes on this clone: Other DNA sequences in this specimen translate into the identical CDR3. V gene TRBV10-1 combines with J gene TRBJ2-7; D is unresolved. The CDR3 is 13 residues long. Germline loops: CDR1 WNHNN, CDR2 SYGVQD (reference sequence). Trimming shortened V by 0 bases and J by 4 bases, and 7 bases separated the two germline ends. The CDR3 nucleotides are TGCGCCAGCAGTGAGTCGTCCGGGTACGAGCAGTACTTC. Encoded protein: CASSESSGYEQYF.

The chain links TRBV19 to TRBJ2-5; D ambiguous. Germline CDR1 is LNHDA and CDR2 is SQIVND (reference sequence). V shed 4 bases and J shed 1 base, with 7 bases lying between them. This CDR3 spans 13 amino acids. The CDR3 bases are TGTGCCAGTAGTAGACGGTTCCAAGAGACCCAGTACTTC. Amino acid sequence: CASSRRFQETQYF.

The genes are TRBV9 and TRBJ1-1; no firm D call. The CDR3 contains 14 residues. Germline CDR1 reads SGDLS; CDR2 reads YYNGEE. Trimming cost V 3 bases and J 5 bases, with 14 bases left between them. The CDR3 coding sequence is TGTGCCAGCAGCGCCAATCCTGTGGAGACTGAAGCTTTCTTT. It yields the protein CASSANPVETEAFF.

J is TRBJ2-7 and V is TRBV7-2; a possible D gene is TRBD2 (6 bases). Germline CDR1 and CDR2: SGHTA and FQGNSA. Trimming cost V 2 bases and J 0 bases, with 20 bases left between them. This CDR3 spans 18 amino acids. The CDR3 loop reads CASSLTGGSGVFSYEQYF. CDR3 DNA: TGTGCCAGCAGCTTAACGGGCGGTAGCGGAGTTTTCTCCTACGAGCAGTACTTC.

Regarding this clone: The identical CDR3 is also encoded by other nucleotide sequences in the sample. The chain is built from TRBV10-1 and TRBJ2-1; 10 bases are shared with TRBD2. Germline-derived CDR1 and CDR2 are WNHNN and SYGVQD (reference sequence). V shed 0 bases, J shed 7 bases, and the junction held 0 bases outside the gene matches. The CDR3 is 14 amino acids. The CDR3 sequence is CASSESSGRNEQFF. In DNA, the CDR3 is TGCGCCAGCAGTGAGTCTAGCGGGAGGAATGAGCAGTTCTTC.

This chain joins TRBV30 and TRBJ1-6; 8 nucleotides align to TRBD1. Trimming removed 5 bases from V and 8 bases from J; junction bases left unmatched: 2. The length of the CDR3 is 12 residues. Germline V gene lookup returns CDR1 GTSNPN and CDR2 SVGIG (reference sequence). The CDR3 sequence is CAWDRGDSPLHF. The CDR3 DNA sequence: TGTGCCTGGGACAGGGGTGATTCACCCCTCCACTTT.

V usage is TRBV5-8 and J usage is TRBJ2-2; 8 bases are a match to TRBD1. CDR3 size: 16 residues. With V trimmed by 4 bases and J by 5 bases, 10 bases remained unmatched. Germline CDR1 reads SGHTS; CDR2 reads YDEGEE. DNA of the CDR3: TGTGCCAGCAGCCCAGGAGGCAGGGGGCAAACCGGGGAGCTGTTTTTT. Amino acids: CASSPGGRGQTGELFF.

The chain has TRBV7-6 and TRBJ2-5; D possibly corresponds to TRBD2 (5 bases). CDR3 length: 13 residues. From germline, CDR1 is SGHVS and CDR2 FNYEAQ. The V and J ends lost 3 bases and 2 bases respectively, with 7 bases between them. CDR3 in DNA: TGTGCCAGCAGCTTTACGGGACAAGAGACCCAGTACTTC. Translation: CASSFTGQETQYF.

V usage is TRBV29-1 and J usage is TRBJ2-7, with 8 bases lining up with TRBD1. Germline-derived CDR1 and CDR2 are SQVTM and ANQGSEA. Trimming at V came to 2 bases and at J to 3 bases, leaving 9 bases not matched to a gene. The CDR3 sequence is 15 residues long. Written as DNA, the CDR3 is TGCAGCGTTGAATATCCCGGACAGGGAAGCTACGAGCAGTACTTC. As protein: CSVEYPGQGSYEQYF.